This T cell receptor (beta chain) was recorded in a study of T cells in Graves' hyperthyroidism and ophthalmopathy. Study summary: Before treatment of any kind, peripheral blood was taken at initial diagnosis.

This clonotype was observed a few times. Trimming took 5 bases from V and 2 from J; bases not matched to a gene: 6. This CDR3 is built from 14 residues. The germline gives CDR1 MNHNS, CDR2 SASEGT. The CDR3 regions of TCR beta were amplified from RNA transcripts. Initially, a first-round RT-PCR of the TCR CDR3 employed the HTBI primer set. MiXCR was run by TCRdb on the multiplex PCR reads, yielding one entry per CDR3 protein. This table holds approximately 370,000 distinct CDR3 sequences, about 15% found once. The sequenced material came from blood. V gene TRBV6-1 combines with J gene TRBJ2-7; 7 nucleotides align to TRBD1. This TCR was recovered from a woman in her 30s with Graves' hyperthyroidism. CDR3 amino acids: CASSRSTGAYEQYF. Here the CDR3 DNA reads TGTGCCAGCAGTCGATCAACAGGGGCCTACGAGCAGTACTTC.